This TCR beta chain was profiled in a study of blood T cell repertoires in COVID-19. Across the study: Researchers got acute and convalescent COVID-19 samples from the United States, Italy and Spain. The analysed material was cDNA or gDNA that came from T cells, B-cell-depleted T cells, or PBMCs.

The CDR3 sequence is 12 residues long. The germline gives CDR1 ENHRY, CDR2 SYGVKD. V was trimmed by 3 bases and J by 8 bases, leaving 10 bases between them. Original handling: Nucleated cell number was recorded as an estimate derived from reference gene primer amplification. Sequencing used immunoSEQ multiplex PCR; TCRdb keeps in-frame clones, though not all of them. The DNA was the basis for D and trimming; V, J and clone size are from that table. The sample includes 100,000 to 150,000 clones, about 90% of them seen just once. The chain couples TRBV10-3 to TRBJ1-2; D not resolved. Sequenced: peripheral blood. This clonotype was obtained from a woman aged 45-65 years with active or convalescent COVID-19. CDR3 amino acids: CAISDAPEGYTF. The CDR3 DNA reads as TGTGCCATCAGTGACGCCCCGGAGGGCTACACCTTC.